Listed here are 3 T cell receptor beta chains from one sample, sequenced in a study of shared clonotypes between healthy human individuals. Method: immunoSEQ multiplex PCR; TCRdb's copy keeps in-frame clones and lacks some. The sample comprises roughly 1,000,000 clones, around three quarters of which are singletons, and 0.4% to 0.55% rests with the top ten. Sequenced: memory CD4+ T cells from PBMCs. Subset denoted: CD45RA-negative fraction. These TCRs come from a man aged 18 to 30 in good health. Some clones in this sample may be carry-over from other donors' samples.

This clone was seen a handful of times. V usage is TRBV28 and J usage is TRBJ1-1; maybe TRBD1 (6 bases). The CDR3 is made up of 14 amino acids. Looked up from germline, CDR1 is MDHEN and CDR2 is SYDVKM. V was trimmed by 8 bases and J by 1 base, leaving 14 bases between them. CDR3 sequence: CASLEGGPNTEAFF. The CDR3 DNA reads TGTGCCAGCCTTGAGGGGGGCCCGAACACTGAAGCTTTCTTT.

The chain has TRBV7-2 and TRBJ1-3; D is unresolved. CDR1 SGHTA and CDR2 FQGNSA come from the germline V gene. V was pared by 0 bases and J by 0 bases, with 6 bases between. The CDR3 has 15 amino acids. The CDR3 reads CASSLAVSSGNTIYF. In nucleotides, the CDR3 is TGTGCCAGCAGCTTAGCCGTGAGCTCTGGAAACACCATATATTTT.

This clone is a singleton in its sample. The chain couples TRBV5-1 to TRBJ2-7; 14 bases align to TRBD2. Germline-derived CDR1 and CDR2 are SGHRS and YFSETQ. This CDR3 comprises 17 residues. Trimming took 4 bases from V and 5 from J; bases not matched to a gene: 11. CDR3 sequence reads: CASSRLPGLAGDHEQYF. The CDR3 DNA reads as TGCGCCAGCAGCCGACTACCGGGACTAGCGGGAGACCACGAGCAGTACTTC. Complete variable domain (other parts from reference TRBV5-1 and TRBJ2-7): KAGVTQTPRYLIKTRGQQVTLSCSPISGHRSVSWYQQTPGQGLQFLFEYFSETQRNKGNFPGRFSGRQFSNSRSEMNVSTLELGDSALYLCASSRLPGLAGDHEQYFGPGTRLTVT.